Detailed here is one TCR beta chain. How the authors handled the data: Nucleated cell number was recorded as an estimate derived from reference gene primer amplification. This table comes from immunoSEQ multiplex PCR, and its TCRdb copy is limited to in-frame clones, with some not included. That table supplies the V and J calls and clone size; D and trimming were determined from the DNA. The table lists roughly 670,000 clones, approximately 90% of them singletons. The data belong to a study of blood T cell repertoires in COVID-19. Study in general: Italy, Spain and the United States were the sources of the convalescent and acute COVID-19 samples. The cDNA or gDNA used as material had been derived from T cells, B-cell-depleted T cells, or PBMCs.

Between the trimmed V and J ends, which lost 0 bases and 5 bases, there was a span of 10 bases. Germline CDR1 and CDR2: GTSNPN and SVGIG (reference sequence). The CDR3 runs to 13 residues. This chain uses TRBV30 with TRBJ1-1; D is unclear. Sequenced: peripheral blood. This TCR was sampled from a woman aged 18-29 years with acute or convalescent COVID-19. CDR3 sequence (DNA): TGTGCCTGGAGTGTACTAAGAGGGACTGAAGCTTTCTTT. Protein product: CAWSVLRGTEAFF.